This T cell receptor (beta chain) was retrieved from a study of early T cells in non-severe SARS-CoV-2 infection. Points from the study as a whole: VDJdb-based annotation leaned toward anti-spike CD8 responses and missed private and CD4 specificities.

This clonotype has ten or more counts. The antigen remains undetermined. Germline-derived CDR1 and CDR2 are DFQATT and SNEGSKA (reference sequence). With 5 bases removed from V and 3 bases from J, the gap between germline ends came to 12 bases. The CDR3 contains 13 residues. Each cDNA molecule carried a unique molecular identifier. TCRdb analysed the 5' RACE reads with MiXCR anew, one entry per CDR3 protein. The repertoire has 30,000 to 40,000 distinct CDR3 sequences, about 5% of them found once; the top ten carry about 17%. This rearrangement joins TRBV20-1 to TRBJ2-3; perhaps TRBD2 as D (6 bases). The sequence was obtained from an adult who was a healthcare worker with PCR-confirmed SARS-CoV-2 infection or an uninfected control (not recorded which). What was sequenced was whole blood. The CDR3 region is CSAAGTPTDTQYF. CDR3 coding DNA: TGCAGTGCTGCCGGGACTCCTACAGATACGCAGTATTTT.